The 24 T cell receptor beta chains below all came from one sample that was sequenced in a study of blood T cell repertoires in COVID-19. The method was immunoSEQ multiplex PCR; TCRdb's version includes in-frame clones alone and lacks a portion of them. There are tens of thousands of clones in the sample; more than 75% occur only once, and about 11% lies in the top ten. The sample taken for sequencing was peripheral blood. The receptors shown here come from a man aged 65 to 85 with active or convalescent COVID-19.

V and J are TRBV5-1 and TRBJ2-7; no definite D call. The CDR3 runs to 16 residues. The germline CDR1 and CDR2 sequences are SGHRS and YFSETQ. The V end lost 0 bases, the J end lost 0 bases, and 13 bases lay between the germline ends. The CDR3 sequence is CASSLAVGVASYEQYF. CDR3 DNA: TGCGCCAGCAGCTTGGCCGTAGGAGTAGCCTCCTACGAGCAGTACTTC. Together with reference TRBV5-1 and TRBJ2-7, the CDR3 gives the full variable domain: KAGVTQTPRYLIKTRGQQVTLSCSPISGHRSVSWYQQTPGQGLQFLFEYFSETQRNKGNFPGRFSGRQFSNSRSEMNVSTLELGDSALYLCASSLAVGVASYEQYFGPGTRLTVT.

The chain joins TRBV30 to TRBJ1-1; no firm D call. CDR3 size: 13 residues. In germline, CDR1 is GTSNPN, CDR2 SVGIG (reference sequence). V lost 2 bases and J lost 1, with 8 bases in between. The CDR3 spells CAWSLWPNTEAFF. The CDR3 DNA follows: TGTGCCTGGAGTCTCTGGCCGAACACTGAAGCTTTCTTT.

The V gene is TRBV27, the J gene TRBJ2-2; D is uncertain. V was cut by 6 bases and J by 1 base, with 6 bases left in between. Looked up from germline, CDR1 is MNHEY and CDR2 is SMNVEV (reference sequence). The CDR3 spans 13 residues. The CDR3 coding sequence is TGTGCCAGCAGCCACGGGAACACCGGGGAGCTGTTTTTT. This translates into CASSHGNTGELFF.

This rearrangement joins TRBV7-8 to TRBJ2-1; the match to TRBD2 covers 9 bases. The CDR3 spans 16 residues. CDR1 is SGHVS and CDR2 is FQNEAQ in the germline V gene. Germline trimming cut 5 bases from V and 0 bases from J; bases unmatched to any gene: 5. This CDR3 reads CASSVRLADSYNEQFF. The CDR3 DNA is TGTGCCAGCAGCGTAAGACTAGCGGACTCCTACAATGAGCAGTTCTTC.

The rearrangement links TRBV18 to TRBJ2-2; maybe TRBD1 (6 bases). Germline CDR1 and CDR2: KGHSH and LQKENI. The CDR3 runs 19 residues. Trimming removed 2 bases from V and 1 base from J, with 20 bases in between. The CDR3 spells CASSPARPGEAVNTGELFF. The CDR3 coding sequence is TGTGCCAGCTCACCAGCTAGACCAGGGGAAGCGGTGAACACCGGGGAGCTGTTTTTT.

The J gene is TRBJ2-2, the V gene TRBV3-1 (or the pseudogene TRBV3-2), with 13 bases that match TRBD2. This CDR3 region has 14 residues. The V gene's germline CDR1 is LGHDT and CDR2 YNNKEL (reference sequence). Trimming cost V 10 bases and J 7 bases; bases outside gene matches: 6. The CDR3 DNA sequence: TGTGCCACCGGACTAGCGGGAGTTGTCGGGGAGCTGTTTTTT. Its protein is CATGLAGVVGELFF.

The chain combines TRBV6-5 with TRBJ1-5, with a weak D call TRBD1 (6 bases). The CDR3 covers 15 residues. Germline CDR1 MNHEY, CDR2 SVGAGI. Trimming took 6 bases from V and 0 from J, leaving 12 bases between them. This CDR3 is CASRPTGNSNQPQHF. For the CDR3, the DNA is TGTGCCAGCAGACCTACAGGGAATAGCAATCAGCCCCAGCATTTT.

This clone was found once. This chain connects TRBV28 to TRBJ2-7; 9 bases are a match to TRBD1. This CDR3 is built from 14 residues. J lost 0 bases, V lost 6 bases, and 3 bases had no gene match. CDR1 is MDHEN, CDR2 SYDVKM, per germline. The DNA of the CDR3 is TGTGCCAGCAGAAGACAGGGGGTCTCCTACGAGCAGTACTTC. Translating gives CASRRQGVSYEQYF.

The genes are TRBV15 and TRBJ1-1, with D perhaps TRBD1 (5 bases). Germline loops: CDR1 LNHNV, CDR2 YYDKDF (reference sequence). V was pared by 1 base and J by 6 bases, with 12 bases between. There are 14 residues in the CDR3. Written as DNA, the CDR3 is TGTGCCACCAGCAGAGGCCAGGGCATCGCTGAAGCTTTCTTT. This codes for CATSRGQGIAEAFF.

V is TRBV10-1 and J is TRBJ2-7; D call uncertain. Germline CDR1 WNHNN, CDR2 SYGVQD (reference sequence). The length of the CDR3 is 13 residues. Trimming left V 2 bases short and J 3 bases short, with 8 bases between. The CDR3 nucleotides are TGCGCCAGCAGTGAGCCTAGGCTCTACGAGCAGTACTTC. This gives the protein CASSEPRLYEQYF.

This chain joins TRBV27 and TRBJ2-7; 8 bases are a match to TRBD1. Germline V gene lookup returns CDR1 MNHEY and CDR2 SMNVEV (reference sequence). The CDR3 spans 12 residues. The J segment lost 3 bases and the V segment lost 10 bases, leaving 5 bases of the junction unmatched. CDR3 in DNA: TGTGCCACCATGACAGGGGACTACGAGCAGTACTTC. Protein sequence: CATMTGDYEQYF.

The chain links TRBV27 to TRBJ2-1; 8 positions agree with TRBD2. The junction had 6 bases not matched to a gene; V was cut back by 6 bases and J by 2 bases. Germline V gene lookup returns CDR1 MNHEY and CDR2 SMNVEV (reference sequence). This CDR3 spans 15 amino acids. DNA for the CDR3: TGTGCCAGCAGATCAGGTAGCGGGGCCTACAATGAGCAGTTCTTC. This translates into CASRSGSGAYNEQFF.

The rearrangement uses TRBV4-1 and TRBJ1-1, with D unclear. Trimming took 4 bases from V and 1 from J, leaving 16 bases between them. Germline-derived CDR1 and CDR2 are MGHRA and YSYEKL. The CDR3 loop spans 16 amino acids. CDR3 in amino acids: CASSPFGENKNTEAFF. CDR3 coding DNA: TGCGCCAGCAGCCCTTTTGGGGAGAATAAGAACACTGAAGCTTTCTTT.

This chain joins TRBV4-1 and TRBJ2-1, with TRBD1 matching over 7 bases. CDR3 length equals 17 residues. The germline V gene has CDR1 MGHRA and CDR2 YSYEKL. Trimming took 7 bases from V and 4 from J; bases not matched to a gene: 16. For the CDR3, the DNA is TGCGCCAGCATCCCAAGGTTCGAGGGGGCGAGGTACAATGAGCAGTTCTTC. Residues: CASIPRFEGARYNEQFF.

This clone was seen only a few times. This sequence joins TRBV7-2 and TRBJ1-2; D is undetermined. The CDR3 has 14 amino acids. CDR1 and CDR2 (germline): SGHTA, FQGNSA. Deletions cut 1 base from V and 0 bases from J, with 6 bases between. CDR3 loop: CASSLGRANYGYTF. CDR3 nucleotide sequence: TGTGCCAGCAGCTTAGGGCGGGCTAACTATGGCTACACCTTC.

The chain is built from TRBV19 and TRBJ2-7, with 12 bases that match TRBD2. Germline trimming cut 6 bases from V and 0 bases from J; bases unmatched to any gene: 3. Looked up from germline, CDR1 is LNHDA and CDR2 is SQIVND (reference sequence). This CDR3 has 15 amino acids. The CDR3 region is CASSRTSGASYEQYF. DNA for the CDR3: TGTGCCAGTAGCCGGACTAGCGGGGCCTCCTACGAGCAGTACTTC.

This clone was picked up a small number of times. DNA of the CDR3: TGTGCCAGCAGCCCAAAGACGGGGGCTAATGAAAAACTGTTTTTT. It codes for CASSPKTGANEKLFF. The V call is TRBV7-2, the J call TRBJ1-4, with a tentative D call TRBD1 (5 bases). The CDR3 extends over 15 amino acids. V shed 5 bases and J shed 3 bases, with 13 bases lying between them. Per the germline V gene, CDR1 is SGHTA and CDR2 is FQGNSA.

J is TRBJ2-7 and V is TRBV7-3, with a tentative D call TRBD1 (6 bases). Per germline, CDR1 SGHTA and CDR2 FQGTGA. This CDR3 has 15 amino acids. The V gene lost 0 bases and the J gene lost 4 bases, with 13 bases spanning the gap. The CDR3 spells CASSLTGTIGYEQYF. As DNA, the CDR3 is TGTGCCAGCAGCTTAACAGGGACAATTGGATACGAGCAGTACTTC.

This clone has at least ten counts. The chain joins TRBV28 to TRBJ1-2; D gene ambiguous. The CDR3 is made up of 14 amino acids. Germline CDR1 MDHEN, CDR2 SYDVKM. The V end was cut by 2 bases, the J end by 2 bases, with 9 bases between. This CDR3 reads CASSLDAGNYGYTF. The DNA of the CDR3 is TGTGCCAGCAGTTTAGACGCGGGAAACTATGGCTACACCTTC.

This chain uses TRBV19 with TRBJ1-1; D is unclear. Between the trimmed V and J ends, which lost 5 bases and 1 base, there was a span of 8 bases. CDR1 is LNHDA, CDR2 SQIVND, per germline (reference sequence). CDR3 size: 13 residues. This chain's CDR3 is CASSGQKNTEAFF. CDR3 nucleotide sequence: TGTGCCAGTAGTGGGCAGAAGAACACTGAAGCTTTCTTT. Full variable domain (outside the CDR3, taken from reference TRBV19 and TRBJ1-1): DGGITQSPKYLFRKEGQNVTLSCEQNLNHDAMYWYRQDPGQGLRLIYYSQIVNDFQKGDIAEGYSVSREKKESFPLTVTSAQKNPTAFYLCASSGQKNTEAFFGQGTRLTVV.

The genes are TRBV28 and TRBJ1-2; the D gene is possibly TRBD1 (5 bases). This CDR3 is built from 15 residues. Germline lookup yields CDR1 MDHEN and CDR2 SYDVKM. V lost 5 bases and J 8 bases, leaving 21 bases between the germline ends. CDR3 in amino acids: CASSPQAGGWYGYTF. For the CDR3, the DNA is TGTGCCAGCAGTCCCCAGGCGGGGGGATGGTACGGCTACACCTTC.

V gene TRBV30 combines with J gene TRBJ1-2; tentatively, D is TRBD1 (6 bases). This CDR3 contains 13 residues. V was trimmed by 5 bases and J by 2 bases, leaving 12 bases between them. Germline V gene sequence: CDR1 GTSNPN, CDR2 SVGIG (reference sequence). CDR3 sequence reads: CAWSPGQNYGYTF. Here the CDR3 DNA reads TGTGCCTGGTCACCGGGACAAAACTATGGCTACACCTTC.

The chain uses TRBV6-4 and TRBJ2-2; possibly TRBD1 for D (5 bases). Germline lookup yields CDR1 MRHNA and CDR2 SNTAGT. V was trimmed by 3 bases and J by 4 bases, leaving 12 bases between them. The CDR3 runs to 15 residues. CDR3 loop: CASSEGLPGTGELFF. The CDR3, as DNA: TGTGCCAGCAGTGAGGGGCTACCAGGCACCGGGGAGCTGTTTTTT.

The J gene is TRBJ1-2, the V gene TRBV7-9; unclear D gene. This CDR3 region has 14 residues. Looked up from germline, CDR1 is SEHNR and CDR2 is FQNEAQ (reference sequence). The ends were cut back, 0 bases at V and 3 bases at J, with 8 bases in the middle. CDR3: CASSLAPGYYGYTF. Written as DNA, the CDR3 is TGTGCCAGCAGCTTAGCGCCAGGATACTATGGCTACACCTTC.